A selection of T cell receptor beta chains follows, all from one sample in a study of identical twins. TCRdb re-called the 5' RACE reads with MiXCR, one entry per CDR3 protein. The sample has hundreds of thousands of distinct CDR3 sequences, around 6% seen once. Sequenced input: naive T cells sorted from blood. The receptors were gathered from a man younger than 35 in good health. CDR3s include the opening cysteine and the closing phenylalanine or tryptophan. Each record gives: J gene, D gene, clone size, CDR3 length, V gene, CDR3 protein, CDR3 DNA. The D gene is left open where the match is weak. Only part of the rows carry a size: once, few, many, or a class if the clone is expanded.

TRBJ2-5 | TRBD1 | few | 16 | TRBV5-5 | CASSTTTGQLQETQYF | TGTGCCAGCAGCACGACGACGGGACAGCTCCAAGAGACCCAGTACTTC
TRBJ2-3 | NA | many | 13 | TRBV27 | CASSLVRGSTQYF | TGTGCCAGCAGTTTAGTCAGGGGTTCTACGCAGTATTTT
TRBJ2-5 | NA | many | 11 | TRBV20-1 | CSARVVETQYF | TGCAGTGCTAGAGTCGTAGAGACCCAGTACTTC
TRBJ1-1 | NA | NA | 14 | TRBV7-6 | CASSLNFGRTEAFF | TGTGCCAGCAGCTTAAACTTCGGGAGGACTGAAGCTTTCTTT
TRBJ2-2 | NA | few | 13 | TRBV12-3/TRBV12-4 | CASSVSGTGELFF | TGTGCCAGCAGTGTATCCGGGACCGGGGAGCTGTTTTTT
TRBJ2-1 | TRBD2 | many | 16 | TRBV20-1 | CSAPPGTSGKYNEQFF | TGCAGTGCTCCCCCCGGGACTAGCGGGAAATACAATGAGCAGTTCTTC
TRBJ1-2 | NA | few | 12 | TRBV20-1 | CSAQDSPYGYTF | TGCAGTGCTCAGGACAGTCCCTATGGCTACACCTTC
TRBJ2-1 | NA | NA | 14 | TRBV5-5 | CASSVNDGYNEQFF | TGTGCCAGCAGCGTGAACGACGGGTACAATGAGCAGTTCTTC
TRBJ2-2 | TRBD1 | few | 16 | TRBV3-1 | CASRETGGTNTGELFF | TGTGCCAGCAGGGAGACAGGGGGAACGAACACCGGGGAGCTGTTTTTT
TRBJ2-1 | TRBD2 | many | 16 | TRBV11-2 | CASSSMTSGSRVLRFF | TGTGCCAGCAGCTCAATGACTAGCGGGAGTCGGGTTCTTCGGTTCTTC
TRBJ2-2 | TRBD2 | few | 14 | TRBV7-2 | CASSLTSGRGELFF | TGTGCCAGCAGCTTGACTAGCGGGAGAGGGGAGCTGTTTTTT
TRBJ2-7 | NA | many | 14 | TRBV7-9 | CASSLVWGTSEQYF | TGTGCCAGCAGCTTAGTTTGGGGCACCAGCGAGCAGTACTTC
TRBJ1-5 | NA | many | 15 | TRBV12-3/TRBV12-4 | CASSTDTGHNQPQHF | TGTGCCAGCAGCACCGACACAGGTCACAATCAGCCCCAGCATTTT
TRBJ2-4 | NA | many | 13 | TRBV5-6 | CASSLGQENIQYF | TGTGCCAGCAGCTTGGGACAGGAAAACATTCAGTACTTC
TRBJ1-4 | NA | many | 16 | TRBV6-5 | CASSYDRWGTNEKLFF | TGTGCCAGCAGTTATGATAGGTGGGGGACTAATGAAAAACTGTTTTTT
TRBJ2-1 | NA | many | 15 | TRBV5-1 | CASSATGVVYNEQFF | TGCGCCAGCAGCGCTACCGGGGTTGTCTACAATGAGCAGTTCTTC
TRBJ2-3 | NA | many | 14 | TRBV9 | CASSSDGGADTQYF | TGTGCCAGCAGTTCGGACGGCGGCGCGGATACGCAGTATTTT
TRBJ2-5 | NA | NA | 13 | TRBV24-1 | CATSDLFQETQYF | TGTGCCACCAGTGACCTATTCCAAGAGACCCAGTACTTC
TRBJ2-5 | TRBD1 | many | 16 | TRBV6-1 | CASSPGTGGVQETQYF | TGTGCCAGCAGTCCCGGGACAGGGGGAGTTCAAGAGACCCAGTACTTC
TRBJ1-4 | TRBD1 | few | 14 | TRBV5-1 | CASSFTGGEEKLFF | TGCGCCAGCAGCTTTACAGGGGGCGAAGAAAAACTGTTTTTT
TRBJ1-1 | NA | few | 14 | TRBV5-1 | CASSLGQEGLGAFF | TGCGCCAGCAGCTTGGGCCAAGAAGGGTTGGGGGCTTTCTTT
TRBJ2-5 | NA | few | 12 | TRBV7-8 | CASIGPGETQYF | TGTGCCAGCATAGGGCCGGGGGAGACCCAGTACTTC
TRBJ2-7 | TRBD2 | NA | 15 | TRBV29-1 | CSVEAPGLADYEQYF | TGCAGCGTTGAAGCTCCGGGACTAGCGGACTACGAGCAGTACTTC